Listed below are T cell receptor beta chains from one sample, sequenced in a study of blood T cell repertoires in COVID-19. Only in-frame clones appear in the TCRdb table, and some are missing; sequencing was by immunoSEQ multiplex PCR. Altogether fewer than 15,000 clones are present, 65% to 90% being singletons, with the ten largest covering just over 50%. The material sequenced was peripheral blood. The source of these receptors is a man older than 75 with acute or convalescent COVID-19. CDR3s include the opening cysteine and the closing phenylalanine or tryptophan. The D gene is left open where the match is weak. The size field is filled for only some rows; it gives once, few, many or a size class.

size	V	J	D	DNA	CDR3
-	TRBV28	TRBJ1-1	-	TGTGCCAGCACCCTGACAGGGAACACTGAAGCTTTCTTT	CASTLTGNTEAFF
-	TRBV7-2	TRBJ2-1	TRBD1	TGTGCCAGCAGCTCACAGGGGGCAAGAAGTGAGCAGTTCTTC	CASSSQGARSEQFF
-	TRBV3-1/TRBV3-2	TRBJ2-7	-	TGTGCCAGCAGCCAATACGGGCAGGGGAGAACCTCCTACGAGCAGTACTTC	CASSQYGQGRTSYEQYF
once	TRBV11-2	TRBJ2-7	-	TGTGCCAGCAGCTTAACGCGGCCGCCGGGCGAGCAGTACTTC	CASSLTRPPGEQYF
few	TRBV5-1	TRBJ2-1	TRBD2	TGCGCCAGCAGCTTTTGGGGCACCCGTGGCGGGAGGACTAGGAATGAGCAGTTCTTC	CASSFWGTRGGRTRNEQFF
-	TRBV11-2	TRBJ1-5	-	TGTGCCAGCAGCTTAGGGGGAGATAATCAGCCCCAGCATTTT	CASSLGGDNQPQHF
-	TRBV18	TRBJ1-1	-	TGTGCCAGCTCCCTCGGACAGAGAAACACTGAAGCTTTCTTT	CASSLGQRNTEAFF
-	TRBV4-2	TRBJ2-1	TRBD2	TGTGCCAGCAGCCAACACCAGCGGGGGGACAATGAGCAGTTCTTC	CASSQHQRGDNEQFF
few	TRBV30	TRBJ1-5	-	TGTGCCTGGAGTGTACAGGGACAGCCCCAGCATTTT	CAWSVQGQPQHF
once	TRBV6-4	TRBJ2-7	TRBD1	TGTGCCAGCAGGTCCCGTACAGGGGTGGTGGTCAACGAGCAGTACTTC	CASRSRTGVVVNEQYF
-	TRBV7-9	TRBJ2-7	TRBD2	TGTGCCAGCAGCACTCGAATAGCGGGAGGTTCCTACGAGCAGTACTTC	CASSTRIAGGSYEQYF
few	TRBV9	TRBJ2-7	TRBD2	TGTGCCAGCAGCGTAGCTCCTAGCGGGAGCGGCGAGCAGTACTTC	CASSVAPSGSGEQYF
-	TRBV5-1	TRBJ2-1	-	TGCGCCAGCAGCATACAGAACTCCTACAATGAGCAGTTCTTC	CASSIQNSYNEQFF
few	TRBV7-3	TRBJ2-2	-	TGTGCCAGCAGCTCGTCTCAGGGGATCGGGGAGCTGTTTTTT	CASSSSQGIGELFF
once	TRBV7-9	TRBJ2-7	TRBD2	TGTGCCAGCAGCCCCGGACTAGCGGGGGGTCTCCACGAGCAGTACTTC	CASSPGLAGGLHEQYF
-	TRBV5-5	TRBJ1-2	TRBD1	TGTGCCAGCAGCTTGGGGACAGGGTATGGCTACACCTTC	CASSLGTGYGYTF
once	TRBV4-2	TRBJ2-7	TRBD2	TGTGCCAGCAGCCAAGGGCGGGGGACCTACGAGCAGTACTTC	CASSQGRGTYEQYF
-	TRBV7-8	TRBJ2-1	TRBD2	TGTGCCAGCAGCTTAAGGACTAGGGCTGAGCAGTTCTTC	CASSLRTRAEQFF